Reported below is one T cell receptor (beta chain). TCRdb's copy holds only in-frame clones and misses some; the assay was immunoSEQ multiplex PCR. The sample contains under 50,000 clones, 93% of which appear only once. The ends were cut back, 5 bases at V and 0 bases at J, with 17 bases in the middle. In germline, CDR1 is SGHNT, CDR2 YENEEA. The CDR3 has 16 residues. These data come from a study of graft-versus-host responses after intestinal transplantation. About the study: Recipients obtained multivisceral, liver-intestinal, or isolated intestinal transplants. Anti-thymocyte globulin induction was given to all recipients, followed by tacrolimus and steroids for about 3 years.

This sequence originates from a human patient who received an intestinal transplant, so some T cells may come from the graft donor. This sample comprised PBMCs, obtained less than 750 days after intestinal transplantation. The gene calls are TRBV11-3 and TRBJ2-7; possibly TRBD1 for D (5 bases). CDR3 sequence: CASSRTSDKSSYEQYF. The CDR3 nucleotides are TGTGCCAGCAGCCGAACCTCGGACAAGAGCTCCTACGAGCAGTACTTC.